The clone carrying this TCR beta chain was counted once. Antigen specificity is unknown. Primers for the PCR totalled 60 Vbeta and 13 Jbeta. TCRdb keeps only in-frame clones here, not all; method: immunoSEQ multiplex PCR. The sample yields about 93,000 clones, over 55% seen once. This sample is drawn from a study of cytomegalovirus exposure and HLA in healthy donors. Across the whole study: Among 350 to 500 genotyped donors, around 80% fell in the Caucasian-associated ancestry cluster.

Study conclusions and caveats: In an earlier analysis, most TCR beta V segments were productive about 87% or about 30% of the time. The authors later found TCR association rates varying by HLA locus, with DRB1 most and HLA-C fewest. The study flagged around 160 TCR beta chains as cytomegalovirus-associated.

There are 15 residues in the CDR3. V was trimmed by 0 bases and J by 10 bases, leaving 13 bases between them. CDR1 LNHNV and CDR2 YYDKDF come from the germline V gene (reference sequence). The sequenced sample consisted of PBMCs. The TCR was taken from a boy aged 5-17 years in good health and CMV-seropositive. The chain has TRBV15 and TRBJ1-6; D remains unclear. The CDR3 here is CATSRDRQVGSPLHF. The CDR3 DNA is TGTGCCACCAGCAGAGACCGGCAGGTTGGATCACCCCTCCACTTT.